Below, 9 T cell receptor beta chains from the same sample are listed, as sequenced in a study of early T cells in non-severe SARS-CoV-2 infection. From the 5' RACE reads, TCRdb called clonotypes with MiXCR, one entry per CDR3 protein. The table shows 60,000 to 70,000 distinct CDR3 sequences, with over 4% occurring only once. Sequenced sample: whole blood. The receptor source for this set is an adult who was a healthcare worker with PCR-confirmed SARS-CoV-2 infection or an uninfected control (not recorded which).

The gene calls are TRBV5-1 and TRBJ1-6; D not resolved. The CDR3 spans 14 residues. Deletions cut 4 bases from V and 8 bases from J, with 13 bases between. CDR1 is SGHRS, CDR2 YFSETQ, per germline. CDR3 coding DNA: TGCGCCAGCAGCCCCGGTACGGCTGATTCACCCCTCCACTTT. Protein: CASSPGTADSPLHF.

This clonotype was seen at least ten times. The chain links TRBV20-1 to TRBJ2-7; 11 bases line up with TRBD2. CDR1 is DFQATT, CDR2 SNEGSKA, per germline (reference sequence). V lost 6 bases and J lost 5; bases outside the gene matches: 12. CDR3 length: 15 residues. In DNA form, the CDR3 reads TGCAGTGCCACCGATGGTAGCGGGAGGGTAAACGAGCAGTACTTC. It codes for CSATDGSGRVNEQYF.

There are a few counts of this clonotype. The chain has TRBV2 and TRBJ2-3; the D gene is possibly TRBD1 (5 bases). Germline-derived CDR1 and CDR2 are SNHLY and FYNNEI. CDR3 length equals 12 residues. Trimming removed 6 bases at V and 5 bases at J, with 9 bases between. DNA of the CDR3: TGTGCCAGCAGCTCCACAGGAGATACGCAGTATTTT. It specifies CASSSTGDTQYF.

Ten or more counts support this clonotype. J is TRBJ2-7 and V is TRBV7-9; 9 positions agree with TRBD1. This CDR3 is built from 14 residues. In germline, CDR1 is SEHNR, CDR2 FQNEAQ (reference sequence). V was pared by 4 bases and J by 6 bases, with 7 bases of the junction left unmatched. The CDR3 sequence is CASSSRRGQGEQYF. The CDR3 bases are TGTGCCAGCAGCTCCAGAAGGGGACAGGGCGAGCAGTACTTC. Drawing the rest from reference TRBV7-9 and TRBJ2-7, the complete variable domain is DTGVSQNPRHKITKRGQNVTFRCDPISEHNRLYWYRQTLGQGPEFLTYFQNEAQLEKSRLLSDRFSAERPKGSFSTLEIQRTEQGDSAMYLCASSSRRGQGEQYFGPGTRLTVT.

This clonotype was counted only a few times. J is TRBJ2-5 and V is TRBV4-1; no clear D gene. The CDR3 has 13 residues. The V end lost 2 bases, the J end lost 3 bases, and 7 bases lay between the germline ends. Germline V lookup: CDR1 MGHRA, CDR2 YSYEKL. The CDR3 loop reads CASSQTRKETQYF. The CDR3 DNA reads TGCGCCAGCAGCCAAACGAGAAAAGAGACCCAGTACTTC.

This clonotype has a handful of counts. The chain links TRBV29-1 to TRBJ1-2; perhaps TRBD1 as D (6 bases). The V end was cut by 4 bases, the J end by 7 bases, with 13 bases between. This CDR3 has 12 residues. CDR1 and CDR2 (germline): SQVTM, ANQGSEA. Written as DNA, the CDR3 is TGCAGCGTTGCTCAGGGGTCGGGTGGCTACACCTTC. Translating gives CSVAQGSGGYTF.

This clonotype was picked up one time. Being one base from a much bigger clone, this may be a read error. The V gene is TRBV20-1, the J gene TRBJ1-6; D gene unclear. The germline V gene has CDR1 DFQATT and CDR2 SNEGSKA (reference sequence). The CDR3 has 12 amino acids. The CDR3, as DNA: TGCAATGCTAGAGAAGGGTCGTCACCCCTCCACTTT. As protein: CNAREGSSPLHF.

This clonotype has ten or more counts. The chain has TRBV20-1 and TRBJ1-5; 7 nucleotides match TRBD1. This CDR3 region has 13 residues. The germline V gene encodes CDR1 DFQATT and CDR2 SNEGSKA (reference sequence). With 1 base clipped from V and 11 bases from J, the junction kept 8 bases outside the gene matches. The DNA of the CDR3 is TGCAGTGCTAGAGGACACAGGGGTGAAGCCCAGCATTTT. Residues: CSARGHRGEAQHF.

At least ten counts were recorded for this clonotype. V and J are TRBV19 and TRBJ2-7; 9 nucleotides match TRBD2. The CDR3 consists of 16 residues. Looked up from germline, CDR1 is LNHDA and CDR2 is SQIVND (reference sequence). V shed 3 bases and J 0 bases; nucleotides not matched to a gene: 6. This chain's CDR3 is CASSMLSGRSSYEQYF. In nucleotides, the CDR3 is TGTGCCAGTAGTATGCTTAGCGGGAGAAGCTCCTACGAGCAGTACTTC.